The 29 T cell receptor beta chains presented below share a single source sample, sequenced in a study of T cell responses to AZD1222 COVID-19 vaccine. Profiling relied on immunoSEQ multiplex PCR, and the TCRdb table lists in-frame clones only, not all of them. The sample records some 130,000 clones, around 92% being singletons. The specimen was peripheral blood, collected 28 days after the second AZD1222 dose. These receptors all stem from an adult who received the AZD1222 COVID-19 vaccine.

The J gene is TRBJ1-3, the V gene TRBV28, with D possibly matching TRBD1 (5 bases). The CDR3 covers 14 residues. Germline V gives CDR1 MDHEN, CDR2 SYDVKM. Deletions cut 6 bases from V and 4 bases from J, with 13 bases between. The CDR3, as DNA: TGTGCCAGCAGGGGCGGGACTCCCGGAAACACCATATATTTT. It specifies CASRGGTPGNTIYF. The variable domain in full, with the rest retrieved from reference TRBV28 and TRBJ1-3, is DVKVTQSSRYLVKRTGEKVFLECVQDMDHENMFWYRQDPGLGLRLIYFSYDVKMKEKGDIPEGYSVSREKKERFSLILESASTNQTSMYLCASRGGTPGNTIYFGEGSWLTVV.

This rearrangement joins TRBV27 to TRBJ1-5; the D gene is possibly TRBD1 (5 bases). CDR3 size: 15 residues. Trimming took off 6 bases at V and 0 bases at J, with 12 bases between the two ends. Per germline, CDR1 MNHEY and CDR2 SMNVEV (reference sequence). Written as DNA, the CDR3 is TGTGCCAGCAGGACAGATGGAAATAGCAATCAGCCCCAGCATTTT. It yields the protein CASRTDGNSNQPQHF.

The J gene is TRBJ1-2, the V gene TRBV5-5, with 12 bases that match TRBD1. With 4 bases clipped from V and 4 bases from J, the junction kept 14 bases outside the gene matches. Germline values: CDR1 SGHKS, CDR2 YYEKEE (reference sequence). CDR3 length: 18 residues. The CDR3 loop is CASSLHSFGTGGSYGYTF. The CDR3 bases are TGTGCCAGCAGCCTCCACTCATTCGGGACAGGGGGCTCCTATGGCTACACCTTC.

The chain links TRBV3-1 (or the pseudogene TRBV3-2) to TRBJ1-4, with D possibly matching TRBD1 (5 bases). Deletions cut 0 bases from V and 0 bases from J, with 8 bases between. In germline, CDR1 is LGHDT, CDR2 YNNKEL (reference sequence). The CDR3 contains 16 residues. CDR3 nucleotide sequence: TGTGCCAGCAGCCAAGAACGGGGGGCAACTAATGAAAAACTGTTTTTT. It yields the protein CASSQERGATNEKLFF.

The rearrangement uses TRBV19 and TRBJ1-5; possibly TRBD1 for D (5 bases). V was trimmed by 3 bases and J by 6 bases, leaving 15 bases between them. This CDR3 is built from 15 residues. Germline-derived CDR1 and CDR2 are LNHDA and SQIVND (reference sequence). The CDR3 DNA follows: TGTGCCAGTAGTATCCCGCAGGGTCAGAGTCAGCCCCAGCATTTT. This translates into CASSIPQGQSQPQHF.

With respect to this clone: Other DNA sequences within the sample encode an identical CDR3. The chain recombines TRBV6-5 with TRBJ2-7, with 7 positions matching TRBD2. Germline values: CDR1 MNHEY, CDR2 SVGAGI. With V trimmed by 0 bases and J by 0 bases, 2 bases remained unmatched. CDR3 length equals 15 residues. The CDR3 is CASSYSGGSSYEQYF. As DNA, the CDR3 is TGTGCCAGCAGTTACTCGGGCGGGAGCTCCTACGAGCAGTACTTC.

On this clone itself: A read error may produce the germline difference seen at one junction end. As DNA, the CDR3 is TGCGCCAGCAGCCAAGTTACAAGGTCCGCGAATGGGCAGTTCTTC. Translating gives CASSQVTRSANGQFF. The V call is TRBV4-1, the J call TRBJ2-1; no reliable D call. The CDR3 loop spans 15 amino acids. CDR1 MGHRA and CDR2 YSYEKL come from the germline V gene.

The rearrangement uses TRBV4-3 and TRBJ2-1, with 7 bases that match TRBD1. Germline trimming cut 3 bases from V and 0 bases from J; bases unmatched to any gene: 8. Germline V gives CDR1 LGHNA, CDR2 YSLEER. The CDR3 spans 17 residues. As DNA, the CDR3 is TGCGCCAGCAGCCACCGGACAGGCTTTAGCTCCTACAATGAGCAGTTCTTC. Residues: CASSHRTGFSSYNEQFF.

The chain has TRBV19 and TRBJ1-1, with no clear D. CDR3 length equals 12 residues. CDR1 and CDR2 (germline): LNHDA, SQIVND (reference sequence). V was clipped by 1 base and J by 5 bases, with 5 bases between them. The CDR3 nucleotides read TGTGCCAGTAGTATAGGACCGACTGAAGCTTTCTTT. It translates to CASSIGPTEAFF.

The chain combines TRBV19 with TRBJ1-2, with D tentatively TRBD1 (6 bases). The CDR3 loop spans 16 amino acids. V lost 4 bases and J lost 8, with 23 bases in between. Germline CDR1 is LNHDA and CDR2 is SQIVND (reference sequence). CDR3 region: CASSTLDPTQGRGYTF. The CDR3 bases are TGTGCCAGTAGTACTCTGGACCCAACTCAGGGGAGAGGCTACACCTTC.

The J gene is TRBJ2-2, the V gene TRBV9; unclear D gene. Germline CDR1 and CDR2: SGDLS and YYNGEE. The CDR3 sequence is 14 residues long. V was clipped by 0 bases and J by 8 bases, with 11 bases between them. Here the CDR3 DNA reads TGTGCCAGCAGCGTAGGCCAGGCAAGAGGGGAGCTGTTTTTT. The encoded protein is CASSVGQARGELFF. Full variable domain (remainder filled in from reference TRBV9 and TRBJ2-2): DSGVTQTPKHLITATGQRVTLRCSPRSGDLSVYWYQQSLDQGLQFLIQYYNGEERAKGNILERFSAQQFPDLHSELNLSSLELGDSALYFCASSVGQARGELFFGEGSRLTVL.

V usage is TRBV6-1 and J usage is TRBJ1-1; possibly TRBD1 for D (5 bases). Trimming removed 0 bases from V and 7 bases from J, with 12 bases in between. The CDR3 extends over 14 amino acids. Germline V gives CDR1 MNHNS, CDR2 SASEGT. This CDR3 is CASSEAGGADEAFF. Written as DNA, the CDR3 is TGTGCCAGCAGTGAAGCAGGAGGGGCAGATGAAGCTTTCTTT.

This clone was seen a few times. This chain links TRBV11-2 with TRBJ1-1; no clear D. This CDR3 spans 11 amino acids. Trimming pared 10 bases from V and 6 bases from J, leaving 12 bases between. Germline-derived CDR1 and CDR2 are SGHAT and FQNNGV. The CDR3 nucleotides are TGTGCCACCTCCCGAGGATCTGAAGCTTTCTTT. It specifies CATSRGSEAFF.

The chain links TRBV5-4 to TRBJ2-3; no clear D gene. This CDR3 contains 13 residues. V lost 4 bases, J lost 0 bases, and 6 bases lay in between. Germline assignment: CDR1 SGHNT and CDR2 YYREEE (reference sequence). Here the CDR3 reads CASSTFSTDTQYF. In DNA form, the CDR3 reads TGTGCCAGCAGCACTTTCAGCACAGATACGCAGTATTTT.

This chain's CDR3 is CSASKGDTEAFF. CDR3 bases: TGCAGTGCTAGTAAGGGGGACACTGAAGCTTTCTTT. The chain has TRBV20-1 and TRBJ1-1; D might be TRBD1 (6 bases). Germline assignment: CDR1 DFQATT and CDR2 SNEGSKA (reference sequence). The CDR3 is made up of 12 amino acids. With 3 bases removed from V and 3 bases from J, the gap between germline ends came to 8 bases.

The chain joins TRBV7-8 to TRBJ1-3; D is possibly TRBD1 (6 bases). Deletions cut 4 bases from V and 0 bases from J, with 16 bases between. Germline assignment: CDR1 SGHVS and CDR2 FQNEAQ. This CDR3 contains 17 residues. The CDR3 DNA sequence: TGTGCCAGCAGCTCCCGGACAGCCGTAGACTCTGGAAACACCATATATTTT. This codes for CASSSRTAVDSGNTIYF.

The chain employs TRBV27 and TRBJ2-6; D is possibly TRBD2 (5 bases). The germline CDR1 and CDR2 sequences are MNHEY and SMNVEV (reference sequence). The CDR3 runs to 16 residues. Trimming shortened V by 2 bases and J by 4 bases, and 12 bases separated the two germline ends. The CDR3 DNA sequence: TGTGCCAGCAGTTTAATTTCGGGGTCGGGGGCCAACGTCCTGACTTTC. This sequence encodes CASSLISGSGANVLTF.

CDR3 region: CASSPLAGAPLEQYF. DNA of the CDR3: TGTGCCAGCAGCCCACTGGCGGGAGCCCCCCTAGAGCAGTACTTC. The chain recombines TRBV7-2 with TRBJ2-7; 7 bases match TRBD2. The CDR3 is 15 amino acids. Germline CDR1 is SGHTA and CDR2 is FQGNSA. The V and J ends lost 5 bases and 7 bases, in that order; junction bases with no gene match: 14.

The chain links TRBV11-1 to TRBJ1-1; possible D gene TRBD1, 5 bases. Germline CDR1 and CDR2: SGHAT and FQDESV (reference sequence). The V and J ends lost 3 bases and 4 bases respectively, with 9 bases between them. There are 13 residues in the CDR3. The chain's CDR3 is CASSFRDGTEAFF. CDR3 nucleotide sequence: TGTGCCAGCAGCTTCAGGGACGGCACTGAAGCTTTCTTT. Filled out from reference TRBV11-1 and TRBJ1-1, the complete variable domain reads EAEVAQSPRYKITEKSQAVAFWCDPISGHATLYWYRQILGQGPELLVQFQDESVVDDSQLPKDRFSAERLKGVDSTLKIQPAELGDSAMYLCASSFRDGTEAFFGQGTRLTVV.

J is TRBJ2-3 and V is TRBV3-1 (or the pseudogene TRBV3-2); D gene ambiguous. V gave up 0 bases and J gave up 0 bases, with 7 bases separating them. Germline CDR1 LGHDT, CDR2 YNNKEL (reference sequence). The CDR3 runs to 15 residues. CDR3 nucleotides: TGTGCCAGCAGCCAAGAGCGTTTTAGCACAGATACGCAGTATTTT. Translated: CASSQERFSTDTQYF.

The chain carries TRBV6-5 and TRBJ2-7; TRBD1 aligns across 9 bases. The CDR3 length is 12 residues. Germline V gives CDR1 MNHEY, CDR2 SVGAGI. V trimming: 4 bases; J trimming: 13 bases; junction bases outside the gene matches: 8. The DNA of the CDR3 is TGTGCCAGCAGTTTCCGGGACAGGGAGAGATACTTC. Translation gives CASSFRDRERYF.

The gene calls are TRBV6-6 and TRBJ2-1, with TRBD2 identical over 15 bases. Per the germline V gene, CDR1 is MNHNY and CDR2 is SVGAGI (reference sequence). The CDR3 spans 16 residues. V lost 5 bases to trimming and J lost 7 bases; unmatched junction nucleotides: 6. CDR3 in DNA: TGTGCCAGCAGTCTCGGACTAGCGGGAGGGGATAATGAGCAGTTCTTC. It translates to CASSLGLAGGDNEQFF.

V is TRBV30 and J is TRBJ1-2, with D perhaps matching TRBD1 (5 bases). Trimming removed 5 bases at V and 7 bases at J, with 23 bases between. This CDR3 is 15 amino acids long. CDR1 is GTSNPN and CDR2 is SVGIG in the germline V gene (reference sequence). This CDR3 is CAWGGRPWGSGGYTF. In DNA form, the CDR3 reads TGTGCCTGGGGGGGACGACCCTGGGGTAGTGGTGGCTACACCTTC.

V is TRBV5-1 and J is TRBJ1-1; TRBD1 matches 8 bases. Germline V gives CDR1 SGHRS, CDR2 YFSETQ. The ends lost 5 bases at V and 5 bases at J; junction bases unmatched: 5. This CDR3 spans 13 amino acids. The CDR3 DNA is TGCGCCAGCAGTGACAGGGGCGGGACTGAAGCTTTCTTT. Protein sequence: CASSDRGGTEAFF. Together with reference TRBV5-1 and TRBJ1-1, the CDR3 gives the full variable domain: KAGVTQTPRYLIKTRGQQVTLSCSPISGHRSVSWYQQTPGQGLQFLFEYFSETQRNKGNFPGRFSGRQFSNSRSEMNVSTLELGDSALYLCASSDRGGTEAFFGQGTRLTVV.

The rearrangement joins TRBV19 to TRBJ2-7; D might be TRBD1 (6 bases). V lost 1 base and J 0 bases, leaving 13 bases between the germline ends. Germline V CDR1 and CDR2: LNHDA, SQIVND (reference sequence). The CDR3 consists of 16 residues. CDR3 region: CASSIAGDVSSYEQYF. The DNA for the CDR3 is TGTGCCAGTAGTATAGCAGGGGACGTGAGCTCCTACGAGCAGTACTTC.

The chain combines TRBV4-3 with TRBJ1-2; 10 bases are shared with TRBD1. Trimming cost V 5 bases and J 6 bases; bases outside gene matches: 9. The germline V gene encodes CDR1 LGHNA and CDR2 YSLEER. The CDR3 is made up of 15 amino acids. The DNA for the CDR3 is TGCGCCAGCAGCGGGCGACAGGGGGCCTACGATGGCTACACCTTC. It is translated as CASSGRQGAYDGYTF.

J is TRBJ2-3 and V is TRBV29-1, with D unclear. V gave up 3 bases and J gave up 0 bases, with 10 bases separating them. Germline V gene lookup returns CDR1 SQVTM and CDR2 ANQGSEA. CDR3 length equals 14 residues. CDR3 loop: CSVENGSSTDTQYF. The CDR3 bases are TGCAGCGTTGAGAACGGATCTAGCACAGATACGCAGTATTTT.

For the CDR3, the DNA is TGTGCCAGCACAATGCGGGGGAACACCGGGGAGCTGTTTTTT. This codes for CASTMRGNTGELFF. V is TRBV2 and J is TRBJ2-2; maybe TRBD2 (6 bases). The CDR3 has 14 amino acids. Deletions cut 7 bases from V and 1 base from J, with 10 bases between. Germline-derived CDR1 and CDR2 are SNHLY and FYNNEI.

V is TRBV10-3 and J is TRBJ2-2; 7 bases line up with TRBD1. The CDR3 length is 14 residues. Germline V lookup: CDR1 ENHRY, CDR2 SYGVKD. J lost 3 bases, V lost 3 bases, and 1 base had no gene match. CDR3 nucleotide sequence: TGTGCCATCAGTGACAGGGGGTACACCGGGGAGCTGTTTTTT. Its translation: CAISDRGYTGELFF.